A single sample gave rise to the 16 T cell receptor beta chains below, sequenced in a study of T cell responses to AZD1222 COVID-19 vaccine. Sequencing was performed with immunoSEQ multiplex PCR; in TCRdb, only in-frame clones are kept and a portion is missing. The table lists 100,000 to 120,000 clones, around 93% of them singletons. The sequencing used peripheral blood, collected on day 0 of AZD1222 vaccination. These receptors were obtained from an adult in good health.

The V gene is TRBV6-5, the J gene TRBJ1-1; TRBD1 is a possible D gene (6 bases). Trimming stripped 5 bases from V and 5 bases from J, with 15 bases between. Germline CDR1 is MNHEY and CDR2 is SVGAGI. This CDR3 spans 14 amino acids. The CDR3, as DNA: TGTGCCAGCAGTCCTCCCAGTACAGGGACTGAAGCTTTCTTT. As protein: CASSPPSTGTEAFF.

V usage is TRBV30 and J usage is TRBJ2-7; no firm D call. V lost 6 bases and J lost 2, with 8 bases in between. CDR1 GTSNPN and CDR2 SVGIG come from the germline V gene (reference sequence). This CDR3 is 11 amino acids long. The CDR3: CACRTAYEQYF. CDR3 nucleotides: TGTGCCTGCCGGACGGCCTACGAGCAGTACTTC.

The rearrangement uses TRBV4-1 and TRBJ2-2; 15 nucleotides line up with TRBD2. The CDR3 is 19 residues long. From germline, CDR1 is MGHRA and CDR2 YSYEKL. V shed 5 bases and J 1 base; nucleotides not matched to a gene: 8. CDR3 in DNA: TGCGCCAGCAGCTTCGGGACTAGCGGGGGGCCATTGAACACCGGGGAGCTGTTTTTT. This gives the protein CASSFGTSGGPLNTGELFF.

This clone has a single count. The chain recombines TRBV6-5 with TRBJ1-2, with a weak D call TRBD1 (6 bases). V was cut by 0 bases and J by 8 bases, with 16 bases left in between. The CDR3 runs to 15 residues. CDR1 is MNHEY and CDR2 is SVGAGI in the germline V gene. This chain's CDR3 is CASSYSNGGSSGYTF. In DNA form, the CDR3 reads TGTGCCAGCAGTTACTCGAATGGGGGCTCCTCCGGCTACACCTTC.

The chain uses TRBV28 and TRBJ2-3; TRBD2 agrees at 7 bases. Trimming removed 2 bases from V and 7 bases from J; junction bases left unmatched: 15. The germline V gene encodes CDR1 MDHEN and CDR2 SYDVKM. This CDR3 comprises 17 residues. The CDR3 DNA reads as TGTGCCAGCAGTTTAGGGCGGGCCCTCCCGGGGGGTCATACGCAGTATTTT. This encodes CASSLGRALPGGHTQYF.

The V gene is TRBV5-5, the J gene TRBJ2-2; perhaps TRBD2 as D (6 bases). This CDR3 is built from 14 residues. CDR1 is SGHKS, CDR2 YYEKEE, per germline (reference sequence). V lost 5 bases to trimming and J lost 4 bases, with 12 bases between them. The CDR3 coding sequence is TGTGCCAGCAGGGTTGTCGGGGGCACCGGGGAGCTGTTTTTT. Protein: CASRVVGGTGELFF.

DNA of the CDR3: TGTGCCAGTAGTAGCGGGGCTCTTAGCAATCAGCCCCAGCATTTT. It is translated as CASSSGALSNQPQHF. V is TRBV19 and J is TRBJ1-5, with D maybe TRBD1 (5 bases). Germline V lookup: CDR1 LNHDA, CDR2 SQIVND (reference sequence). There are 15 residues in the CDR3. Trimming cost V 4 bases and J 0 bases, with 10 bases left between them.

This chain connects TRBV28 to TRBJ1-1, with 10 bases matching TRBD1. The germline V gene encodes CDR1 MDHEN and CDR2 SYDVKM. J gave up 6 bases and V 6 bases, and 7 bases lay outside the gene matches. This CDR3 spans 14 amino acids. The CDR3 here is CASRSTGTGAEAFF. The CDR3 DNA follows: TGTGCCAGCAGGTCTACAGGGACAGGGGCTGAAGCTTTCTTT.

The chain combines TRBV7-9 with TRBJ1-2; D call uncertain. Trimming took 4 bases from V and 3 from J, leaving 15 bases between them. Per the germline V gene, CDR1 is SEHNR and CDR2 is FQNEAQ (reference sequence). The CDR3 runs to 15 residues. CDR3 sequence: CASSSQQQPYYGYTF. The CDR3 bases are TGTGCCAGCAGCTCCCAACAGCAACCCTACTATGGCTACACCTTC. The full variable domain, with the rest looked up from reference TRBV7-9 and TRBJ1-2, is DTGVSQNPRHKITKRGQNVTFRCDPISEHNRLYWYRQTLGQGPEFLTYFQNEAQLEKSRLLSDRFSAERPKGSFSTLEIQRTEQGDSAMYLCASSSQQQPYYGYTFGSGTRLTVV.

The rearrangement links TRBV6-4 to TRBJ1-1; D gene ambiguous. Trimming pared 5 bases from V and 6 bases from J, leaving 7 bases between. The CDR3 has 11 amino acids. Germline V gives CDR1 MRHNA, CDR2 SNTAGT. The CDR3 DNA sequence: TGTGCCAGCAGTTTCGGGGCTGAAGCTTTCTTT. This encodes CASSFGAEAFF.

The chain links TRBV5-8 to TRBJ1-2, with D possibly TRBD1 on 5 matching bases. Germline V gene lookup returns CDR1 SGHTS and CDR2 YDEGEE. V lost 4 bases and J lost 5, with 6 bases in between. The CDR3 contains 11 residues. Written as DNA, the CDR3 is TGTGCCAGCAGCCCAGGGTATGGCTACACCTTC. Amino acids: CASSPGYGYTF.

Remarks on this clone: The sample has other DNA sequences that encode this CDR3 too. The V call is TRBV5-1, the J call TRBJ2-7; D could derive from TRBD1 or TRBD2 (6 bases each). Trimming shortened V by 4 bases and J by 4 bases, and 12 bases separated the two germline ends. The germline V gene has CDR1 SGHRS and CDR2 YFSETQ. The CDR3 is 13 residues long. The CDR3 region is CASSLGGGYEQYF. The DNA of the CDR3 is TGCGCCAGCAGCCTCGGAGGGGGTTACGAGCAGTACTTC.

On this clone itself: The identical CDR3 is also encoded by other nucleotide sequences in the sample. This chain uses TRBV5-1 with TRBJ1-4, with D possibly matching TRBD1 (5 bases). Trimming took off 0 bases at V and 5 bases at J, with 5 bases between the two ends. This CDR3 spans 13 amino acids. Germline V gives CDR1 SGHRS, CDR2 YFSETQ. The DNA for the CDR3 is TGCGCCAGCAGCTTGGGGGGGAATGAAAAACTGTTTTTT. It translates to CASSLGGNEKLFF. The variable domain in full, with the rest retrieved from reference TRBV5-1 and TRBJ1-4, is KAGVTQTPRYLIKTRGQQVTLSCSPISGHRSVSWYQQTPGQGLQFLFEYFSETQRNKGNFPGRFSGRQFSNSRSEMNVSTLELGDSALYLCASSLGGNEKLFFGSGTQLSVL.

CDR3 residues: CASSRDSRDNQPQHF. The CDR3 DNA is TGTGCCAGCAGTCGGGACAGCCGTGACAATCAGCCCCAGCATTTT. This chain connects TRBV28 to TRBJ1-5; 7 positions agree with TRBD1. J was trimmed by 3 bases and V by 5 bases; bases with no gene match: 7. The CDR3 is made up of 15 amino acids. Germline V lookup: CDR1 MDHEN, CDR2 SYDVKM.

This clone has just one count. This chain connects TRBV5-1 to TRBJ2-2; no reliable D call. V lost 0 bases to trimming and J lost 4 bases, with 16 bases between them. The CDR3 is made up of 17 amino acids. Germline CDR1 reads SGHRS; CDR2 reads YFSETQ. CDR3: CASSLEGVRVGTGELFF. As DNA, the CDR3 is TGCGCCAGCAGCTTGGAGGGTGTAAGGGTCGGCACCGGGGAGCTGTTTTTT.

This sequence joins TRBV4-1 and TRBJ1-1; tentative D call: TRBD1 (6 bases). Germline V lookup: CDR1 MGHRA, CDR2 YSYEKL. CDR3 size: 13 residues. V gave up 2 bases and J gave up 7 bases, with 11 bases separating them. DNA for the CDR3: TGCGCCAGCAGCCAATCCACAGGGAGTGAAGCTTTCTTT. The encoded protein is CASSQSTGSEAFF.